Below, 8 T cell receptor beta chains from the same sample are listed, as sequenced in a study of blood T cell repertoires in COVID-19. TCRdb keeps only in-frame clones here, not all; method: immunoSEQ multiplex PCR. This sample carries 150,000 to 200,000 clones, about nine tenths of them seen once, and the ten largest clones take 9% to 10%. The sequenced sample was PBMCs or T cells enriched from blood (not recorded which). These receptor sequences come from a woman aged 18-29 years who had recovered from COVID-19.

V is TRBV2 and J is TRBJ1-2; TRBD1 might be the D (5 bases). V was trimmed by 7 bases and J by 4 bases, leaving 16 bases between them. Germline loops: CDR1 SNHLY, CDR2 FYNNEI. This CDR3 spans 14 amino acids. The chain's CDR3 is CASTLSGGGYGYTF. Written as DNA, the CDR3 is TGTGCCAGCACTCTTTCCGGGGGGGGCTATGGCTACACCTTC.

The rearrangement links TRBV11-2 to TRBJ2-5; tentative D call: TRBD1 (5 bases). Per the germline V gene, CDR1 is SGHAT and CDR2 is FQNNGV. V gave up 2 bases and J gave up 4 bases, with 14 bases separating them. This CDR3 is built from 15 residues. This CDR3 is CASSLSLGAGETQYF. CDR3 nucleotide sequence: TGTGCCAGCAGCTTAAGCTTAGGGGCCGGAGAGACCCAGTACTTC.

This clone was counted a single time. V and J are TRBV28 and TRBJ1-5; 8 nucleotides agree with TRBD1. The CDR3 has 17 residues. The germline gives CDR1 MDHEN, CDR2 SYDVKM. V was pared by 5 bases and J by 9 bases, with 18 bases of the junction left unmatched. CDR3 loop: CASSLGAGTGIIWPQHF. DNA for the CDR3: TGTGCCAGCAGTCTGGGAGCCGGGACAGGTATAATTTGGCCCCAGCATTTT.

The chain employs TRBV18 and TRBJ1-1; D is unclear. Germline V gives CDR1 KGHSH, CDR2 LQKENI. The CDR3 totals 16 residues. Trimming removed 3 bases at V and 3 bases at J, with 17 bases between. CDR3 sequence reads: CASSPRVTGKDTEAFF. CDR3 nucleotides: TGTGCCAGCTCACCTCGTGTAACGGGAAAAGACACTGAAGCTTTCTTT.

The rearrangement uses TRBV4-2 and TRBJ2-3, with 14 bases aligning to TRBD2. The CDR3 contains 16 residues. Germline V lookup: CDR1 LGHNA, CDR2 YNFKEQ. V lost 4 bases to trimming and J lost 2 bases; unmatched junction nucleotides: 2. The CDR3 reads CASSPTSGGATDTQYF. DNA for the CDR3: TGTGCCAGCAGCCCGACTAGCGGGGGGGCCACAGATACGCAGTATTTT.

The chain uses TRBV3-1 (or the pseudogene TRBV3-2) and TRBJ1-2; 7 nucleotides match TRBD1. Germline V gives CDR1 LGHDT, CDR2 YNNKEL (reference sequence). With V trimmed by 4 bases and J by 4 bases, 15 bases remained unmatched. The CDR3 contains 17 residues. The DNA of the CDR3 is TGTGCCAGCAGCCTCCGACAGGGAAACGCCTTATTCTATGGCTACACCTTC. This codes for CASSLRQGNALFYGYTF.

The chain combines TRBV4-3 with TRBJ2-2, with D possibly being TRBD1 (6 bases). The CDR3 spans 14 residues. Germline assignment: CDR1 LGHNA and CDR2 YSLEER. Trimming took off 4 bases at V and 7 bases at J, with 13 bases between the two ends. CDR3: CASSRRNRDGELFF. Here the CDR3 DNA reads TGCGCCAGCAGCCGCCGTAACAGGGACGGGGAGCTGTTTTTT.

The chain recombines TRBV3-1 (or the pseudogene TRBV3-2) with TRBJ1-4; TRBD1 matches 7 bases. Germline CDR1 and CDR2: LGHDT and YNNKEL (reference sequence). The CDR3 is 14 amino acids. The V segment lost 5 bases and the J segment 8 bases; nucleotides outside the gene matches: 8. In DNA, the CDR3 is TGTGCCAGCAGCTGGGACAGTGACTCGGAAAAACTGTTTTTT. Its translation is CASSWDSDSEKLFF.